The 14 T cell receptor beta chains below come from one sample, sequenced in a study of T cell repertoires in cytomegalovirus infection. TCRdb analysed the reads with MiXCR anew, one entry per CDR3 protein. Found here are 350,000 to 550,000 distinct CDR3 sequences, about a third of them singletons; the top ten hold roughly 13%. Material for sequencing was PBMCs. The receptors derive from a human donor in good health (CMV status not recorded). Some clones in this sample may be carry-over from other donors' samples.

The DNA of the CDR3 is TGTGCCAGCAGCTTAGCGCGCAGGCTTAACTATGGCTACACCTTC. Residues: CASSLARRLNYGYTF. This chain joins TRBV7-2 and TRBJ1-2; no clear D. The CDR3 runs 15 residues. Looked up from germline, CDR1 is SGHTA and CDR2 is FQGNSA. The V end lost 0 bases, the J end lost 1 base, and 9 bases lay between the germline ends.

The CDR3 region is CASSLDGATYEQYF. The CDR3 nucleotides read TGTGCCAGCAGCTTAGACGGGGCAACCTACGAGCAGTACTTC. This rearrangement joins TRBV11-2 to TRBJ2-7; either TRBD1 or TRBD2 may supply D (5 bases each). The V end was cut by 0 bases, the J end by 2 bases, with 8 bases between. The CDR3 has 14 residues. Germline CDR1 and CDR2: SGHAT and FQNNGV.

J is TRBJ1-2 and V is TRBV7-6, with 7 bases aligning to TRBD1. The length of the CDR3 is 15 residues. CDR1 and CDR2 from the germline V gene are SGHVS and FNYEAQ. The ends lost 4 bases at V and 1 base at J; junction bases unmatched: 6. The CDR3 DNA follows: TGTGCCAGCAGCTCCGGGACAGCAATTAACTATGGCTACACCTTC. Translating it yields CASSSGTAINYGYTF.

This clonotype was picked up a small number of times. The chain couples TRBV11-2 to TRBJ2-1; 7 bases align to TRBD2. Germline CDR1 is SGHAT and CDR2 is FQNNGV. There are 16 residues in the CDR3. V dropped 2 bases and J dropped 2; count of bases not matched to a gene: 6. CDR3 sequence (DNA): TGTGCCAGCAGCTTATTCGCGGGGGTTGCCTACAATGAGCAGTTCTTC. This codes for CASSLFAGVAYNEQFF.

In this sample, this clonotype turned up many times. V and J are TRBV12-3 or TRBV12-4 and TRBJ1-1; D might be TRBD1 (5 bases). The CDR3 consists of 14 residues. Trimming took 6 bases from V and 3 from J, leaving 14 bases between them. The DNA for the CDR3 is TGTGCCAGCAGGGTTCCGTCGGGACACACTGAAGCTTTCTTT. Amino acids: CASRVPSGHTEAFF.

In this sample, this clonotype turned up a few times. The rearrangement uses TRBV6-5 and TRBJ2-1; no reliable D call. The germline V and J ends were trimmed by 0 bases and 0 bases, with 6 bases remaining between them. The CDR3 is made up of 15 amino acids. CDR1 is MNHEY and CDR2 is SVGAGI in the germline V gene. In DNA form, the CDR3 reads TGTGCCAGCAGTTACTCGCCTCCCTCCTACAATGAGCAGTTCTTC. Translating gives CASSYSPPSYNEQFF.

This clonotype showed up just a few times. The CDR3 DNA follows: TGTGCCAGCAGCTCGGACAGGGCGAATGAGCAGTTCTTC. It encodes CASSSDRANEQFF. The chain recombines TRBV7-9 with TRBJ2-1; 8 positions agree with TRBD1. The CDR3 extends over 13 amino acids. Germline CDR1 and CDR2: SEHNR and FQNEAQ (reference sequence). Trimming cost V 4 bases and J 7 bases; bases outside gene matches: 3.

Worth noting for this clonotype: One base away lies a much larger clone, so this may be a sequencing read error. The J gene is TRBJ2-7, the V gene TRBV7-2; 8 nucleotides agree with TRBD2. CDR3 length: 14 amino acids. Germline CDR1 is SGHTA and CDR2 is FQGNSA. The CDR3, as DNA: TGTGCCAACAGCTTCACGGGGGGGAAGTACGAGCAGTACTTC. Its translation is CANSFTGGKYEQYF.

This clonotype has just a few counts. V and J are TRBV6-1 and TRBJ2-2; D ambiguous. The germline gives CDR1 MNHNS, CDR2 SASEGT. The length of the CDR3 is 11 residues. V was shortened by 7 bases and J by 6 bases, with 6 bases between the two germline ends. In DNA, the CDR3 is TGTGCCAGCATGTTGGCCGGGGAGCTGTTTTTT. Protein: CASMLAGELFF.

This chain joins TRBV20-1 and TRBJ1-5, with a tentative D call TRBD1 (5 bases). This CDR3 is 16 amino acids long. Trimming cost V 2 bases and J 0 bases, with 14 bases left between them. Germline V gene lookup returns CDR1 DFQATT and CDR2 SNEGSKA (reference sequence). This CDR3 is CSARPGGGYSNQPQHF. In DNA form, the CDR3 reads TGCAGTGCTAGACCCGGGGGGGGGTATAGCAATCAGCCCCAGCATTTT.

This clonotype was seen repeatedly, ten times or more. The chain uses TRBV7-8 and TRBJ1-2, with no clear D. The CDR3 consists of 14 residues. Trimming left V 5 bases short and J 6 bases short, with 16 bases between. Germline V gene sequence: CDR1 SGHVS, CDR2 FQNEAQ. The CDR3 DNA reads TGTGCCAGCAGCCCTGGGTCGGGGAGCGATGGCTACACCTTC. Residues: CASSPGSGSDGYTF.

In regard to this clonotype: An end of the junction differs from the germline gene, which may be a read error. CDR3 in amino acids: CASREETGDTEAFF. CDR3 DNA: TGTGCCAGCAGGGAAGAGACAGGGGACACTGAAGCTTTCTTT. The rearrangement uses TRBV2 and TRBJ1-1; 8 nucleotides align to TRBD1. The CDR3 runs 14 residues. CDR1 is SNHLY, CDR2 FYNNEI, per germline. Supplemented by reference TRBV2 and TRBJ1-1, the full variable domain reads EPEVTQTPSHQVTQMGQEVILRCVPISNHLYFYWYRQILGQKVEFLVSFYNNEISEKSEIFDDQFSVERPDGSNFTLKIRSTKLEDSAMYFCASREETGDTEAFFGQGTRLTVV.

This clonotype was observed at least ten times. The chain recombines TRBV6-1 with TRBJ1-1; TRBD1 aligns across 7 bases. Germline V gene lookup returns CDR1 MNHNS and CDR2 SASEGT. CDR3 size: 15 residues. The V gene end was trimmed by 5 bases and the J gene end by 0 bases; junction bases not matched to a gene: 6. CDR3 amino acids: CASSPSTGMNTEAFF. The DNA for the CDR3 is TGTGCCAGCAGTCCCTCGACAGGGATGAACACTGAAGCTTTCTTT.

The genes are TRBV5-4 and TRBJ2-7, with 7 positions matching TRBD2. The junction had 13 bases not matched to a gene; V was cut back by 0 bases and J by 1 base. CDR1 is SGHNT and CDR2 is YYREEE in the germline V gene (reference sequence). The CDR3 length is 18 residues. The CDR3 sequence: CASSLASFVAGESYEQYF. The DNA for the CDR3 is TGTGCCAGCAGCTTGGCCTCTTTCGTGGCGGGGGAGTCCTACGAGCAGTACTTC.